This T cell receptor beta chain was identified in a study of T cells after yellow fever vaccination. About the research overall: For low cell numbers, libraries were made with SMART-Seq v4 Ultra Low Input.

V was shortened by 4 bases and J by 2 bases, with 5 bases between the two germline ends. Germline V gene data show CDR1 as LGHNA and CDR2 as YNFKEQ. CDR3 length: 12 amino acids. It was through 5'RACE template switching that TCR cDNA was made, with a universal primer site and UMIs added. TCRdb passed the 5' RACE reads through MiXCR, listing each CDR3 protein once. The sample comprises about 350,000 distinct CDR3 sequences, about an eighth of which are singletons, and roughly 3% rests with the top ten. This clonotype was seen many times. This sequence joins TRBV4-2 and TRBJ2-5; no clear D. The clonotype comes from a man between 18 and 35 years old who received the YFV17D yellow fever vaccine. The sequences come from CD4+ T cells sorted from PBMCs, collected 15 days after the yellow fever booster vaccination. The chain's CDR3 is CASSLGQETQYF. The CDR3 nucleotides read TGTGCCAGCAGCCTGGGTCAAGAGACCCAGTACTTC.